The next 30 T cell receptor beta chains were all read from a single sample in a study of beta chain features in type 1 diabetes. Findings and caveats of the study: Patients with Type 1 diabetes showed moderately but significantly shorter TCRB CDR3s in all four CD4+ subsets.

Antigens for these TCRs are unknown. As every portion of the isolated RNA was reverse transcribed, the sequencing read expressed TCRB transcripts. Assay used: immunoSEQ multiplex PCR; TCRdb lists only in-frame clones, some missing. The data show roughly 180,000 clones, almost 8% seen once. Sequencing used central memory CD4+ T cells from blood. The receptors were sampled from a young man with type 1 diabetes.

This clone was found a few times. The chain joins TRBV15 to TRBJ2-3, with TRBD1 identical over 9 bases. CDR3 length equals 17 residues. Germline CDR1 is LNHNV and CDR2 is YYDKDF (reference sequence). Trimming at V came to 4 bases and at J to 4 bases, leaving 12 bases not matched to a gene. The CDR3 loop reads CATSIHSTGGRSDTQYF. As DNA, the CDR3 is TGTGCCACCAGCATACACTCAACAGGGGGCAGGTCAGATACGCAGTATTTT.

In DNA form, the CDR3 reads TGTGCCAGTAGTTTCCGGGGAGAGCAGTACTTC. Translated, it gives CASSFRGEQYF. The chain joins TRBV19 to TRBJ2-7; TRBD2 might be the D (5 bases). The CDR3 is made up of 11 amino acids. The V and J ends lost 5 bases and 7 bases respectively, with 9 bases between them. Germline V lookup: CDR1 LNHDA, CDR2 SQIVND (reference sequence).

This clone was counted a few times. The rearrangement joins TRBV11-2 to TRBJ2-4, with 10 bases matching TRBD1. CDR3 length: 14 residues. Germline V gives CDR1 SGHAT, CDR2 FQNNGV. The J segment lost 7 bases and the V segment lost 5 bases, leaving 5 bases of the junction unmatched. Here the CDR3 reads CASSPPGQGNIQYF. The CDR3 nucleotides are TGTGCCAGCAGCCCTCCGGGACAGGGGAACATTCAGTACTTC.

The chain employs TRBV6-5 and TRBJ2-3; weak D call: TRBD1 (6 bases). The germline V and J ends were trimmed by 6 bases and 2 bases, with 12 bases remaining between them. CDR1 is MNHEY, CDR2 SVGAGI, per germline. The CDR3 runs to 14 residues. The CDR3 protein is CASSLQGFTDTQYF. CDR3 DNA sequence: TGTGCCAGCAGCCTACAGGGCTTCACAGATACGCAGTATTTT.

This clone occurred a few times. The chain combines TRBV14 with TRBJ2-5; weak D call: TRBD2 (6 bases). V lost 2 bases to trimming and J lost 7 bases, with 14 bases between them. CDR3 length: 14 residues. Germline V lookup: CDR1 SGHDN, CDR2 FVKESK. The CDR3 DNA sequence: TGTGCCAGCAGCCAATCTAACTTGGGAGGGACCCAGTACTTC. Residues: CASSQSNLGGTQYF. The variable domain in full, completed from reference TRBV14 and TRBJ2-5, reads EAGVTQFPSHSVIEKGQTVTLRCDPISGHDNLYWYRRVMGKEIKFLLHFVKESKQDESGMPNNRFLAERTGGTYSTLKVQPAELEDSGVYFCASSQSNLGGTQYFGPGTRLLVL.

The rearrangement joins TRBV28 to TRBJ2-2; weak D call: TRBD2 (6 bases). The CDR3 is made up of 15 amino acids. Germline CDR1 MDHEN, CDR2 SYDVKM. Trimming shortened V by 0 bases and J by 5 bases, and 10 bases separated the two germline ends. CDR3 in amino acids: CASSLWTGETGELFF. For the CDR3, the DNA is TGTGCCAGCAGTTTATGGACGGGGGAGACCGGGGAGCTGTTTTTT. The whole variable domain, filled in from reference TRBV28 and TRBJ2-2, reads DVKVTQSSRYLVKRTGEKVFLECVQDMDHENMFWYRQDPGLGLRLIYFSYDVKMKEKGDIPEGYSVSREKKERFSLILESASTNQTSMYLCASSLWTGETGELFFGEGSRLTVL.

The J gene is TRBJ2-1, the V gene TRBV6-5; D gene unclear. Germline loops: CDR1 MNHEY, CDR2 SVGAGI. With 7 bases removed from V and 5 bases from J, the gap between germline ends came to 6 bases. CDR3 size: 11 residues. Here the CDR3 DNA reads TGTGCCAGCATGCGGAACAATGAGCAGTTCTTC. Its translation is CASMRNNEQFF.

This clone was picked up a small number of times. The V gene is TRBV29-1, the J gene TRBJ1-5; 8 nucleotides match TRBD1. The V segment lost 4 bases and the J segment 3 bases; nucleotides outside the gene matches: 5. This CDR3 contains 14 residues. Germline assignment: CDR1 SQVTM and CDR2 ANQGSEA. CDR3 nucleotide sequence: TGCAGCGTTGGGACAGGGACACACAATCAGCCCCAGCATTTT. Translated: CSVGTGTHNQPQHF.

This clone was seen a few times. The rearrangement joins TRBV5-4 to TRBJ2-1; 7 bases align to TRBD1. The trim removed 3 bases at V and 9 bases at J, leaving 3 bases unmatched. This CDR3 contains 12 residues. Germline CDR1 and CDR2: SGHNT and YYREEE (reference sequence). DNA for the CDR3: TGTGCCAGCAGCTCTTCAGGGGGTGAGCAGTTCTTC. Amino acids: CASSSSGGEQFF. Filled out from reference TRBV5-4 and TRBJ2-1, the complete variable domain reads ETGVTQSPTHLIKTRGQQVTLRCSSQSGHNTVSWYQQALGQGPQFIFQYYREEENGRGNFPPRFSGLQFPNYSSELNVNALELDDSALYLCASSSSGGEQFFGPGTRLTVL.

The CDR3 sequence is CASTQGENTGELFF. CDR3 coding DNA: TGCGCCAGCACACAGGGCGAGAACACCGGGGAGCTGTTTTTT. The chain links TRBV4-3 to TRBJ2-2, with D tentatively TRBD1 (6 bases). Trimming stripped 7 bases from V and 1 base from J, with 10 bases between. CDR1 and CDR2 (germline): LGHNA, YSLEER. The CDR3 runs to 14 residues.

The table lists this clone with a few counts. V usage is TRBV27 and J usage is TRBJ1-4, with a possible D match to TRBD1 (5 bases). Germline V gene data show CDR1 as MNHEY and CDR2 as SMNVEV (reference sequence). Trimming shortened V by 6 bases and J by 10 bases, and 12 bases separated the two germline ends. The CDR3 is made up of 12 amino acids. This CDR3 reads CASRDNRRKLFF. The CDR3 DNA reads as TGTGCCAGCAGGGACAACCGCAGAAAACTGTTTTTT. Full variable domain (rest looked up from reference TRBV27 and TRBJ1-4): EAQVTQNPRYLITVTGKKLTVTCSQNMNHEYMSWYRQDPGLGLRQIYYSMNVEVTDKGDVPEGYKVSRKEKRNFPLILESPSPNQTSLYFCASRDNRRKLFFGSGTQLSVL.

This clone appeared a few times. The CDR3 bases are TGTGCCAGCAGCAGGAGGAACAGTCCTATCTATGGCTACACCTTC. Residues: CASSRRNSPIYGYTF. This chain connects TRBV11-2 to TRBJ1-2; unclear D gene. The CDR3 loop spans 15 amino acids. Germline V CDR1 and CDR2: SGHAT, FQNNGV. V lost 5 bases to trimming and J lost 4 bases, with 17 bases between them.

This chain connects TRBV28 to TRBJ2-1, with a possible D match to TRBD1 (5 bases). V was pared by 8 bases and J by 8 bases, with 19 bases between. Looked up from germline, CDR1 is MDHEN and CDR2 is SYDVKM. The CDR3 sequence is 14 residues long. Here the CDR3 DNA reads TGTGCCAGCCTCGGACACGCGAGGAAGTATGAGCAGTTCTTC. This gives the protein CASLGHARKYEQFF.

Only a few counts were recorded for this clone. The chain recombines TRBV2 with TRBJ2-7; D is possibly TRBD2 (7 bases). The CDR3 contains 14 residues. Germline V gene lookup returns CDR1 SNHLY and CDR2 FYNNEI. V lost 0 bases and J 5 bases, leaving 11 bases between the germline ends. CDR3 amino acids: CASSEARGGDEQYF. As DNA, the CDR3 is TGTGCCAGCAGTGAAGCTAGGGGGGGTGACGAGCAGTACTTC.

In this sample, this clone turned up many times. The rearrangement joins TRBV5-1 to TRBJ2-5; 10 bases align to TRBD1. This CDR3 has 15 amino acids. The V segment lost 3 bases and the J segment 3 bases; nucleotides outside the gene matches: 5. CDR1 and CDR2 (germline): SGHRS, YFSETQ. This CDR3 is CASSSPGTGEETQYF. Written as DNA, the CDR3 is TGCGCCAGCAGCTCCCCAGGGACAGGGGAAGAGACCCAGTACTTC.

The table lists this clone with a few counts. This sequence joins TRBV4-2 and TRBJ2-5; 7 bases are shared with TRBD1. The CDR3 is made up of 15 amino acids. Trimming cost V 2 bases and J 5 bases; bases outside gene matches: 8. CDR1 LGHNA and CDR2 YNFKEQ come from the germline V gene. DNA of the CDR3: TGTGCCAGCAGCCAAACAGGGGCCTTTGGGGAGACCCAGTACTTC. Protein product: CASSQTGAFGETQYF.

In this sample, this clone turned up a few times. This chain joins TRBV11-2 and TRBJ1-4; perhaps TRBD1 as D (6 bases). Trimming took 5 bases from V and 8 from J, leaving 15 bases between them. The CDR3 contains 14 residues. Germline V gene lookup returns CDR1 SGHAT and CDR2 FQNNGV. The CDR3 sequence is CASSAGVLREKLFF. The CDR3 bases are TGTGCCAGCAGCGCAGGGGTCCTGAGGGAAAAACTGTTTTTT.

V is TRBV5-4 and J is TRBJ1-1, with a tentative D call TRBD1 (5 bases). Germline values: CDR1 SGHNT, CDR2 YYREEE (reference sequence). This CDR3 region has 13 residues. The V and J ends lost 1 base and 4 bases respectively, with 8 bases between them. The CDR3 region is CASSLLGLTEAFF. For the CDR3, the DNA is TGTGCCAGCAGCTTGTTGGGGCTCACTGAAGCTTTCTTT.

There are a few counts of this clone. This sequence joins TRBV6-4 and TRBJ1-1, with a weak D call TRBD1 (5 bases). The V end lost 6 bases, the J end lost 1 base, and 9 bases lay between the germline ends. This CDR3 is built from 13 residues. Germline V gene data show CDR1 as MRHNA and CDR2 as SNTAGT. The chain's CDR3 is CASRMTENTEAFF. The CDR3, as DNA: TGTGCCAGCAGGATGACAGAGAACACTGAAGCTTTCTTT.

V is TRBV20-1 and J is TRBJ2-1; TRBD2 agrees at 14 bases. This CDR3 contains 11 residues. The germline V gene encodes CDR1 DFQATT and CDR2 SNEGSKA (reference sequence). CDR3 sequence: CGLAGGNEQFF. The CDR3 DNA sequence: TGCGGACTAGCGGGAGGCAATGAGCAGTTCTTC.

This clone was found a few times. This chain joins TRBV29-1 and TRBJ2-7; 8 nucleotides align to TRBD1. Looked up from germline, CDR1 is SQVTM and CDR2 is ANQGSEA. The V segment lost 4 bases and the J segment 6 bases; nucleotides outside the gene matches: 11. The CDR3 runs to 14 residues. DNA of the CDR3: TGCAGCGTTGCGTCAGGGGGCTCGACGAGCGAGCAGTACTTC. This gives the protein CSVASGGSTSEQYF.

In this sample, this clone turned up a few times. The rearrangement uses TRBV11-2 and TRBJ2-7, with TRBD2 as a possible D gene (5 bases). This CDR3 is built from 15 residues. The V and J ends lost 0 bases and 2 bases respectively, with 11 bases between them. Germline V gene sequence: CDR1 SGHAT, CDR2 FQNNGV. The CDR3 bases are TGTGCCAGCAGCTTAGAAAGGACTGGAACCTACGAGCAGTACTTC. Translating it yields CASSLERTGTYEQYF.

The V gene is TRBV5-5, the J gene TRBJ2-1, with D maybe TRBD1 (6 bases). From germline, CDR1 is SGHKS and CDR2 YYEKEE (reference sequence). V was pared by 0 bases and J by 7 bases, with 20 bases between. The CDR3 length is 17 residues. CDR3 in amino acids: CASSLEETGLVWNEQFF. CDR3 nucleotides: TGTGCCAGCAGCTTGGAAGAAACAGGGTTGGTTTGGAATGAGCAGTTCTTC.

The chain employs TRBV2 and TRBJ2-1; D is undetermined. Germline V gives CDR1 SNHLY, CDR2 FYNNEI. The V end was cut by 7 bases, the J end by 0 bases, with 13 bases between. CDR3 length: 15 amino acids. The chain's CDR3 is CASTMTPSSYNEQFF. The DNA for the CDR3 is TGTGCCAGCACTATGACTCCCAGCTCCTACAATGAGCAGTTCTTC.

This clone was detected only a few times. V usage is TRBV15 and J usage is TRBJ2-5; a weak D match, TRBD1 (5 bases). From germline, CDR1 is LNHNV and CDR2 YYDKDF (reference sequence). This CDR3 contains 15 residues. V lost 0 bases, J lost 2 bases, and 10 bases lay in between. CDR3 residues: CATSRDTGRQETQYF. In DNA, the CDR3 is TGTGCCACCAGCAGAGATACAGGACGGCAAGAGACCCAGTACTTC.

The chain recombines TRBV19 with TRBJ2-6; maybe TRBD2 (5 bases). Trimming shortened V by 5 bases and J by 0 bases, and 14 bases separated the two germline ends. Germline V gene data show CDR1 as LNHDA and CDR2 as SQIVND (reference sequence). This CDR3 comprises 17 residues. CDR3 sequence reads: CASSSYIAGSGANVLTF. In nucleotides, the CDR3 is TGTGCCAGTAGTTCTTATATTGCGGGCTCTGGGGCCAACGTCCTGACTTTC.

The genes are TRBV5-1 and TRBJ1-2; D might be TRBD1 (5 bases). Germline values: CDR1 SGHRS, CDR2 YFSETQ. The CDR3 runs 15 residues. V shed 3 bases and J shed 0 bases, with 12 bases lying between them. The CDR3, as DNA: TGCGCCAGCAGCTCGGGGGGATCAGCTAACTATGGCTACACCTTC. This translates into CASSSGGSANYGYTF.

This clone was seen a few times. The rearrangement links TRBV9 to TRBJ1-4; 7 bases fit TRBD1. CDR1 and CDR2 (germline): SGDLS, YYNGEE. The CDR3 runs 15 residues. V lost 1 base, J lost 3 bases, and 3 bases stayed unmatched. CDR3 sequence: CASSVRTGANEKLFF. CDR3 DNA sequence: TGTGCCAGCAGCGTACGGACAGGCGCTAATGAAAAACTGTTTTTT.

Only a few counts were recorded for this clone. V and J are TRBV27 and TRBJ2-2, with 10 nucleotides matching TRBD1. Germline loops: CDR1 MNHEY, CDR2 SMNVEV (reference sequence). The CDR3 covers 14 residues. J lost 5 bases, V lost 6 bases, and 3 bases had no gene match. DNA of the CDR3: TGTGCCAGCAGCCGGGACAGGGGTACCGGGGAGCTGTTTTTT. Translating it yields CASSRDRGTGELFF.

This clone was recorded a few times. This chain connects TRBV5-1 to TRBJ2-7, with a tentative D call TRBD1 (5 bases). This CDR3 contains 14 residues. V was clipped by 4 bases and J by 3 bases, with 14 bases between them. The germline V gene encodes CDR1 SGHRS and CDR2 YFSETQ. The CDR3 bases are TGCGCCAGCAGCCGCGGACAAGTTGACTACGAGCAGTACTTC. Its translation: CASSRGQVDYEQYF.